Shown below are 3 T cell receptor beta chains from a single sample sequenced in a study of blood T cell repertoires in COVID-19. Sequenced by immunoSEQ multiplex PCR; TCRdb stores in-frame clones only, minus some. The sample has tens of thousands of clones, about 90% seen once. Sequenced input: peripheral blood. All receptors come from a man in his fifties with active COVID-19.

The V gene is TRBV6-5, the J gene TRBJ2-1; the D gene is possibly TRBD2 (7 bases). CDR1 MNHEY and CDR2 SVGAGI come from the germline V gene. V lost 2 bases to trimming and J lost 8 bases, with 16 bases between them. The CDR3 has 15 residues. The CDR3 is CASSYKGGAGYEQFF. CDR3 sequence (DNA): TGTGCCAGCAGTTACAAGGGGGGGGCGGGTTATGAGCAGTTCTTC.

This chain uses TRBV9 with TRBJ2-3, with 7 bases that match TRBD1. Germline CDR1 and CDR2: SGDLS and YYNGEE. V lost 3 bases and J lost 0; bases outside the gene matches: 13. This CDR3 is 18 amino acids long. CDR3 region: CASSALIPGQQSTDTQYF. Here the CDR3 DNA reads TGTGCCAGCAGCGCCCTGATCCCGGGACAGCAAAGCACAGATACGCAGTATTTT.

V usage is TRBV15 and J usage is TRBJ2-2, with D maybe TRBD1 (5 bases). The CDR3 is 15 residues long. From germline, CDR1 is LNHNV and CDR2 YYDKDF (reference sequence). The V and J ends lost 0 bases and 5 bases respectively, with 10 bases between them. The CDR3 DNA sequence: TGTGCCACCAGCAGAGATCTGGCAGGGACCGGGGAGCTGTTTTTT. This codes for CATSRDLAGTGELFF.